This TCR beta chain emerged from a study of shared clonotypes between healthy human individuals (dated by TCRdb to 2020 to 2021). Looking at the study overall: The cohort comprised two women and a few men aged 18 to 49 years. To estimate repertoire size and how much clonotype sharing occurs between individuals, the study deeply sequenced the blood TCR repertoires of about five healthy adults. To increase sequencing depth and limit assay-specific biases, different laboratories used diverse techniques to prepare libraries and sequence TCR repertoires. Leukapheresis yielded between about 0.85 and 9 billion PBMCs per donor. General findings and caveats noted by the study authors: Pairwise subsampling indicated that sequencing depth was expected to affect the degree of clonotype sharing among donors. Because the study included only a small number of donors, the genetic and exposure-history diversity represented was limited. Only blood was sampled, and tissue TCR repertoires likely differ from those in blood.

CDR1 and CDR2 were assigned from the germline V gene (reference sequence) as MNHEY and SMNVEV. V loses 0 bases of germline sequence and J loses 5 bases, and the interval between the two ends is 7 bases. There are 13 amino acids in the CDR3, from cysteine to phenylalanine inclusive. The entry retains the CDR3 DNA only, 39 bases that are in frame from base 1. Healthy HIV-negative adults with no recently reported acute infections or vaccinations were included as donors. Every donor was a Caucasian adult living in Nashville, Tennessee, USA. For unsorted samples, tens of millions of PBMCs were counted and genomic DNA was extracted with the QIAamp DNA Blood Mini kit. Blood was collected by leukapheresis, and PBMCs were isolated by Ficoll-Histopaque density gradient centrifugation and then cryopreserved in liquid nitrogen vapor phase. With regard to this clone: There is no known antigen for this receptor. No base quality information exists; no much larger clone differs at one position.

Using the deep immunoSEQ assay, TCR CDR3 regions were amplified from genomic DNA by multiplex PCR. Extracted genomic DNA from each cell subset was distributed evenly across all wells of several immunoSEQ 96-well plates, and each plate was treated as a replicate. Each replicate PCR for unsorted PBMC received roughly 300 ng genomic DNA, equal to approximately 30,000 T cell genomes. Ten immunoSEQ deep assay plates were used to sequence unsorted PBMC genomic DNA. The purified libraries were quantified using a Qubit 3.0 fluorometer, sized with a Bioanalyzer 2100, and then quantified again using the KAPA Library Quantification kit. Every immunoSEQ 96-well plate was sequenced on a dedicated single-read 150-cycle Illumina NextSeq 550 flow cell. The study's processing was this. Because only junctional sequences without quality scores were contained in the immunoSEQ output, filtering matching that applied to full-length reads could not be performed. Sequences were annotated with PyIR, a Python wrapper for IgBLAST v1.9, and V/J genes and CDR3 were assigned using IMGT germline references. Reads were removed for weak V/J assignments (E-value above 1e-6), missing CDR3, stop codons, out-of-frame junctions, or ambiguous translated residues. A V3J clonotype was defined by an identical inferred V gene, J gene, and CDR3 amino acid sequence. Percentage overlap between repertoires was calculated by dividing the number of shared unique clonotypes by the size of the smaller repertoire. RTK rarefaction, the Chao1 estimator, and Recon v2.1 estimates of unobserved clonotypes were used to assess repertoire richness. The clones in this table, taken by TCRdb from immuneACCESS, are in-frame only. Not every clone is retained; where verified, under half of the shortfall comes from an unresolved V gene, and the cause of the rest is unknown. The V and J calls and clone size are taken from that table; D and trimming were inferred from the DNA. The sample records about half a million clones, over 70% of which are singletons. The top ten hold 10% to 15% of the sample.

The sequence is built from TRBV27 and TRBJ1-2; no D gene call is confident. This receptor was taken from a middle-aged woman in good health. Some clones in this sample may be carry-over from other donors' samples. The sequenced sample consisted of PBMCs. The encoded CDR3 is CASSLSIGYGYTF. Here is the DNA: TGTGCCAGCAGTTTATCGATAGGATATGGCTACACCTTC.